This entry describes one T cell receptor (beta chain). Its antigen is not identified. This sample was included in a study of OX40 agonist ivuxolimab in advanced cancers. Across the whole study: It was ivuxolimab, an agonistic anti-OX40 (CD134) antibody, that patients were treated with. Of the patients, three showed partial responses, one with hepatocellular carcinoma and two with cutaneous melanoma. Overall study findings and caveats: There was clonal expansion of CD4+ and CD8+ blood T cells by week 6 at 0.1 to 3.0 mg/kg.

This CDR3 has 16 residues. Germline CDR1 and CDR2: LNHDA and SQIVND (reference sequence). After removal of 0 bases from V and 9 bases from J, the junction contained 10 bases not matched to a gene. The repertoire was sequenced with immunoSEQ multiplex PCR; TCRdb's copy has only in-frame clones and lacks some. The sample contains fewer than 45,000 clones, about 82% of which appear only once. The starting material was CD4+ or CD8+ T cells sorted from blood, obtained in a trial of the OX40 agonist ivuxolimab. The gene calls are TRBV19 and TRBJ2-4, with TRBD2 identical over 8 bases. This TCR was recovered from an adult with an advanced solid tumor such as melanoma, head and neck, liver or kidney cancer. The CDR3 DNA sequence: TGTGCCAGTAGTATAGAGGGACGGGAGGGCCTCGGCATTCAGTACTTC. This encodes CASSIEGREGLGIQYF.